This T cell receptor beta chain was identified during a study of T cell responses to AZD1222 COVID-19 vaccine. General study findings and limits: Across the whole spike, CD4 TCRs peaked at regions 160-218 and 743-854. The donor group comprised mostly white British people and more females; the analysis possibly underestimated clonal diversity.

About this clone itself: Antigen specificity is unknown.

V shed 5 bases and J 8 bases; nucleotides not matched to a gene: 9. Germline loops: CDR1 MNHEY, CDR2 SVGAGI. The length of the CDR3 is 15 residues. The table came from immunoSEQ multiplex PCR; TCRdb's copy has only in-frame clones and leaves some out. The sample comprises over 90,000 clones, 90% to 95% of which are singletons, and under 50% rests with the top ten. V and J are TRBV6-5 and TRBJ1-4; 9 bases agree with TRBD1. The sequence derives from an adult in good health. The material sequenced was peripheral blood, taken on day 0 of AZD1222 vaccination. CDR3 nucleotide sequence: TGTGCCAGCAGTAACAGCCGGGACAGGGAAGAAAAACTGTTTTTT. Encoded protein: CASSNSRDREEKLFF.